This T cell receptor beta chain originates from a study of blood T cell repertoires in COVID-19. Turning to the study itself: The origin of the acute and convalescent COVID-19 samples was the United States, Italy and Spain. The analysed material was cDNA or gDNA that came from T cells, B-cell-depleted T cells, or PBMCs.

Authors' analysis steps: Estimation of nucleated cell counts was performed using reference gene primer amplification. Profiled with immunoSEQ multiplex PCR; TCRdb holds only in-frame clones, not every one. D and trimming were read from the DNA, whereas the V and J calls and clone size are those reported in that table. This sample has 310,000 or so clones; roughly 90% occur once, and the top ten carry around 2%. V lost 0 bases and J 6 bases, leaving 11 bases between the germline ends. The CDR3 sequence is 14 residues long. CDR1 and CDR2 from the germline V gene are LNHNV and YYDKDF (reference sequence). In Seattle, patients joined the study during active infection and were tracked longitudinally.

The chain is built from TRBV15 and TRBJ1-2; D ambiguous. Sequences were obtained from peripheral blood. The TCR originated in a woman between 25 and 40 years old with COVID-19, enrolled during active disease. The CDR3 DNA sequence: TGTGCCACCAGCAGAGATTGGGCACCCGATGGCTACACCTTC. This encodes CATSRDWAPDGYTF.